This TCR beta chain was sequenced during a study of blood T cell repertoires in COVID-19. The wider study: Donors in the United States, Italy and Spain gave samples during acute or convalescent COVID-19. In each case, the material was cDNA or gDNA derived from T cells, B-cell-depleted T cells, or PBMCs.

In the study's own analysis: Nucleated cell counts were estimated from reference gene primer amplification. The method was immunoSEQ multiplex PCR; TCRdb's version includes in-frame clones alone and lacks a portion of them. The V and J calls and clone size are taken from that table; D and trimming were inferred from the DNA. Counted here are around 310,000 clones, 75% to 90% occurring once; the ten biggest clones make up around 13%. The CDR3 loop spans 15 amino acids. Germline assignment: CDR1 SEHNR and CDR2 FQNEAQ (reference sequence). Trimming removed 5 bases from V and 0 bases from J; junction bases left unmatched: 4.

This receptor was identified in a woman aged 55 to 70 with acute or convalescent COVID-19. The sequenced sample consisted of peripheral blood. This sequence joins TRBV7-9 and TRBJ2-4, with TRBD2 identical over 7 bases. CDR3 in amino acids: CASSGEGVAKNIQYF. As DNA, the CDR3 is TGTGCCAGCAGCGGGGAGGGAGTAGCCAAAAACATTCAGTACTTC. The full variable domain, rest sourced from reference TRBV7-9 and TRBJ2-4, is DTGVSQNPRHKITKRGQNVTFRCDPISEHNRLYWYRQTLGQGPEFLTYFQNEAQLEKSRLLSDRFSAERPKGSFSTLEIQRTEQGDSAMYLCASSGEGVAKNIQYFGAGTRLSVL.